This T cell receptor (beta chain) was sequenced during a study of blood T cell repertoires in COVID-19. The wider study: Specimens from acute and convalescent COVID-19 originated in the United States, Italy and Spain. PBMCs, B-cell-depleted T cells, or T cells provided the cDNA or gDNA that made up the material.

Germline CDR1 reads SGHNT; CDR2 reads YENEEA. V dropped 2 bases and J dropped 6 bases, with 13 bases sitting between them. The CDR3 loop spans 14 amino acids. Method: immunoSEQ multiplex PCR; TCRdb's copy keeps in-frame clones and lacks some. Altogether approximately 77,000 clones are present, around 69% being singletons, with the ten largest covering about 15%. The chain joins TRBV11-3 to TRBJ1-1; D is perhaps TRBD1 (5 bases). The source is an older man with active or convalescent COVID-19. The material sequenced was peripheral blood. CDR3 sequence: CASSLMIRDSEAFF. CDR3 DNA: TGTGCCAGCAGCTTAATGATCCGGGACTCTGAAGCTTTCTTT.